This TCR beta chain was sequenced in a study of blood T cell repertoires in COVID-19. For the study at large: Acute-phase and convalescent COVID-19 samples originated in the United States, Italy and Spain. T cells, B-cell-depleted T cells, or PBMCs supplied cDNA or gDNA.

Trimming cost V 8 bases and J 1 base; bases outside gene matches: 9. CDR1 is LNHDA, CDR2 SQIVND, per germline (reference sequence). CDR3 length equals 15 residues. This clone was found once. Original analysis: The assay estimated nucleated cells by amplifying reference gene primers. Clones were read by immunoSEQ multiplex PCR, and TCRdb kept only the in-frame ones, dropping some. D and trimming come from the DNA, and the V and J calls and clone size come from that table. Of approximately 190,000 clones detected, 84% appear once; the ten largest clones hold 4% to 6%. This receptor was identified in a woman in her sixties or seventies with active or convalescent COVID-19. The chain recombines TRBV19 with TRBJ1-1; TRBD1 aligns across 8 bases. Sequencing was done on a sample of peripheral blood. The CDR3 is CASLEFGQGNTEAFF. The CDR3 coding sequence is TGTGCCAGTCTCGAGTTCGGACAGGGGAACACTGAAGCTTTCTTT.